Sequencing of this TCR beta chain was carried out in a study of blood T cell repertoires in COVID-19. Across the study: Samples representing acute and convalescent COVID-19 were sourced from the United States, Italy and Spain.

J lost 4 bases, V lost 4 bases, and 2 bases had no gene match. The CDR3 is 16 residues long. Per the germline V gene, CDR1 is SGHTA and CDR2 is FQGNSA. Participant ages covered about 18 to 95 years across some 25 US areas. In assigning cohorts, the study relied on participant-reported clinical history. Per the original methods: Reference gene primer amplification yielded estimated nucleated cell counts. Sequenced by immunoSEQ multiplex PCR; TCRdb stores in-frame clones only, minus some. The V and J calls and clone size were taken over from that table, and D and trimming were inferred from the DNA. Of around 180,000 clones listed, approximately 85% were seen once; the top ten hold roughly 8.7%.

This clonotype originated in a woman between 25 and 40 years old who had recovered from COVID-19. The chain combines TRBV7-2 with TRBJ2-1, with TRBD2 identical over 15 bases. The specimen was PBMCs or T cells enriched from blood (not recorded which). The CDR3 region has the DNA TGTGCCAGCAGCTGGACTAGCGGGAGGGTGTACAATGAGCAGTTCTTC. As protein: CASSWTSGRVYNEQFF.